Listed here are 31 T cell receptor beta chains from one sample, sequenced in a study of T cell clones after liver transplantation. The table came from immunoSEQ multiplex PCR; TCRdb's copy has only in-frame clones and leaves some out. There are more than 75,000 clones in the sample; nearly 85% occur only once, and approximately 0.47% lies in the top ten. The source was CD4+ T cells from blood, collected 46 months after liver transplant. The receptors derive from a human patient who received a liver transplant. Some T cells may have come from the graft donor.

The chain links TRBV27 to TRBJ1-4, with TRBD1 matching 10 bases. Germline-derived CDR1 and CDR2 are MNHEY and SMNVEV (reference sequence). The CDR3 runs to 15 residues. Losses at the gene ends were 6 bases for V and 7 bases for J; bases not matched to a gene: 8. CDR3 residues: CASRFKGQGTEKLFF. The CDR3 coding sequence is TGTGCCAGCAGATTTAAGGGACAGGGGACTGAAAAACTGTTTTTT.

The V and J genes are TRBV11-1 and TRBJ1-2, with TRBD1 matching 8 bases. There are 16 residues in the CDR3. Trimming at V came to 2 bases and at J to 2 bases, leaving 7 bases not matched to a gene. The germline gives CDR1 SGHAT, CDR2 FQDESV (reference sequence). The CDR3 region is CASSLYRQGINYGYTF. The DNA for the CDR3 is TGTGCCAGCAGCTTATACCGACAGGGGATCAACTATGGCTACACCTTC. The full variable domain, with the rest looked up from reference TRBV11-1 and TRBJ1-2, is EAEVAQSPRYKITEKSQAVAFWCDPISGHATLYWYRQILGQGPELLVQFQDESVVDDSQLPKDRFSAERLKGVDSTLKIQPAELGDSAMYLCASSLYRQGINYGYTFGSGTRLTVV.

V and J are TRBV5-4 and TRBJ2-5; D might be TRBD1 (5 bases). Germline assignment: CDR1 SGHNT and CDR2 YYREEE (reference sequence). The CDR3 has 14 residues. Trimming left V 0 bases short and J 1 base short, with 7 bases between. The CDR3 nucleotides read TGTGCCAGCAGCTTGGGACAGACCCAAGAGACCCAGTACTTC. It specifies CASSLGQTQETQYF.

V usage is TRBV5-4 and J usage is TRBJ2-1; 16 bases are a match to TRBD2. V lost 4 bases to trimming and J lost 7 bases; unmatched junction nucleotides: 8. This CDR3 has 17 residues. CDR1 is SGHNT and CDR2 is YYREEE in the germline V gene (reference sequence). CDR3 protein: CASSPGLAGGLMNEQFF. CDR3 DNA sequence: TGTGCCAGCAGCCCGGGACTAGCGGGAGGGCTCATGAATGAGCAGTTCTTC.

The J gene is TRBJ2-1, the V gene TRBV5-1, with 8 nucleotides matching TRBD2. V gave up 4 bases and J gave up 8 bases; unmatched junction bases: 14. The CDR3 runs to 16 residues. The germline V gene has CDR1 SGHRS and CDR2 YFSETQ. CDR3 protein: CASSGQSGLVGHEQFF. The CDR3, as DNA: TGCGCCAGCAGCGGACAGTCGGGACTAGTGGGACATGAGCAGTTCTTC.

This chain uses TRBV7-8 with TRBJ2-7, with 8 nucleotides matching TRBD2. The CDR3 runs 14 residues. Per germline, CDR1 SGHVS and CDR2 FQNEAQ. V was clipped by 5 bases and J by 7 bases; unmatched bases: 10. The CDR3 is CASSPRTSRGEQYF. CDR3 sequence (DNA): TGTGCCAGCAGCCCCCGGACTAGCCGGGGTGAGCAGTACTTC.

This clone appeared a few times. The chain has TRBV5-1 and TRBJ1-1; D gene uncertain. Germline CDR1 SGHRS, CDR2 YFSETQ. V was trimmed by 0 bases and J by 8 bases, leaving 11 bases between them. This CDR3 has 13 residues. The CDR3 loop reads CASSLGEETEAFF. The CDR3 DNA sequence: TGCGCCAGCAGCTTGGGGGAAGAGACAGAAGCTTTCTTT.

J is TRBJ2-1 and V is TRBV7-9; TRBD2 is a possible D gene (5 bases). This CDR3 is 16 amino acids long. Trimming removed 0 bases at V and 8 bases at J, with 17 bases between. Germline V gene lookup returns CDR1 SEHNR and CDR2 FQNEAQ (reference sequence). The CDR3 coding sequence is TGTGCCAGCAGCTTAGCAGGACTCCGCGTGAGCGATGAGCAGTTCTTC. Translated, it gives CASSLAGLRVSDEQFF.

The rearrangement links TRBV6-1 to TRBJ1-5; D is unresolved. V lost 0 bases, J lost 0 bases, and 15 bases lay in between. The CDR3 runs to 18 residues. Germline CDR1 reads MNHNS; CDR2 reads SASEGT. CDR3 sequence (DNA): TGTGCCAGCAGTGAAGCGACGAATTGGCAGGTTAGCAATCAGCCCCAGCATTTT. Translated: CASSEATNWQVSNQPQHF.

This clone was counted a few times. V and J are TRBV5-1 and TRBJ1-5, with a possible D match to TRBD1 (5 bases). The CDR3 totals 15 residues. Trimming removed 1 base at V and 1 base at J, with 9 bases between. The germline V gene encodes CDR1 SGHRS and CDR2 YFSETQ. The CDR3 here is CASSLTGQSNQPQHF. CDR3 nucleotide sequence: TGCGCCAGCAGCTTGACGGGGCAAAGCAATCAGCCCCAGCATTTT.

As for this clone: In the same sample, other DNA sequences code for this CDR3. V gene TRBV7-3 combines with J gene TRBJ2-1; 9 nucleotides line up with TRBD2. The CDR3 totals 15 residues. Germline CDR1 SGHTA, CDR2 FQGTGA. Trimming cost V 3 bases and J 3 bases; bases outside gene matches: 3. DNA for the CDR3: TGTGCCAGCAGCTTTCGACTAGCGGACTACAATGAGCAGTTCTTC. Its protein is CASSFRLADYNEQFF.

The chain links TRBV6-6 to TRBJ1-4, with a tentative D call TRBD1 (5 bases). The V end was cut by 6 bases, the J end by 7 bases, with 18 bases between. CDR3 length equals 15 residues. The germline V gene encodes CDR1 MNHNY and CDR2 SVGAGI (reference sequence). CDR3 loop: CASSLVSGQGEKLFF. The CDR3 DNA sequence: TGTGCCAGCAGCCTAGTGAGTGGGCAGGGTGAAAAACTGTTTTTT.

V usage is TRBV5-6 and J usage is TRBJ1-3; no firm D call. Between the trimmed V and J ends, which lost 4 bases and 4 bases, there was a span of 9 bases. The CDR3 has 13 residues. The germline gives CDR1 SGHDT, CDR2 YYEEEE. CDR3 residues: CASSRALGNTIYF. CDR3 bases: TGTGCCAGCAGCCGGGCCCTGGGAAACACCATATATTTT.

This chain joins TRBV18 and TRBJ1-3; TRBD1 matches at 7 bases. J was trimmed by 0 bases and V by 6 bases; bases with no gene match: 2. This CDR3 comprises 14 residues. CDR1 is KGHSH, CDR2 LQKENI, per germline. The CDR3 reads CASSGTASGNTIYF. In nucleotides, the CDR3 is TGTGCCAGCTCCGGGACAGCCTCTGGAAACACCATATATTTT.

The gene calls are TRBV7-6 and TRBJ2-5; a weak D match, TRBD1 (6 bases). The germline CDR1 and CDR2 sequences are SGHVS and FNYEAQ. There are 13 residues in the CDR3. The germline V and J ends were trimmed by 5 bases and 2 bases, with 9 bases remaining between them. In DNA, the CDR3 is TGTGCCAGCAGCCGAGGACAGCAAGAGACCCAGTACTTC. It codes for CASSRGQQETQYF.

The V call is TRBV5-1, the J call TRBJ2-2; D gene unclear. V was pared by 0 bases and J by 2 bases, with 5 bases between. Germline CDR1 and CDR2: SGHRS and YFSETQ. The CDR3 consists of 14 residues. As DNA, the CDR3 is TGCGCCAGCAGCTTGGCCCCTAACACCGGGGAGCTGTTTTTT. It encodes CASSLAPNTGELFF.

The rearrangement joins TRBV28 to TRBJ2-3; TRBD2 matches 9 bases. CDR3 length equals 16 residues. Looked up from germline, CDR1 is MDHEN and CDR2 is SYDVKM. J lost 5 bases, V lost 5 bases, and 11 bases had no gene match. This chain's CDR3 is CASSTPGGRALDTQYF. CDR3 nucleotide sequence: TGTGCCAGCAGTACCCCGGGCGGGAGGGCCTTAGATACGCAGTATTTT.

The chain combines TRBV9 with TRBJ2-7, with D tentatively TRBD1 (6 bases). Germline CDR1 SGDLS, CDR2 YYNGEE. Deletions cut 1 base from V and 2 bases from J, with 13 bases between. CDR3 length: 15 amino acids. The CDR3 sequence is CASSVNSGAAYEQYF. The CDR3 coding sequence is TGTGCCAGCAGCGTAAATTCAGGGGCGGCCTACGAGCAGTACTTC.

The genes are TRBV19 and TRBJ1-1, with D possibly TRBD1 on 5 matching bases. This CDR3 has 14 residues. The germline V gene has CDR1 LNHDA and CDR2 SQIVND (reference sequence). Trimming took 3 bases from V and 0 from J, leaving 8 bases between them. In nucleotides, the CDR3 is TGTGCCAGTAGTATGGGGCAGTTGAACACTGAAGCTTTCTTT. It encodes CASSMGQLNTEAFF.

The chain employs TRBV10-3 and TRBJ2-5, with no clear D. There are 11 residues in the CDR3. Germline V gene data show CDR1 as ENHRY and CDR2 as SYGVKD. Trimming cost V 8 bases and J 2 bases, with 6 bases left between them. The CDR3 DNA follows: TGTGCCATCTCGGTACAAGAGACCCAGTACTTC. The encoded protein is CAISVQETQYF.

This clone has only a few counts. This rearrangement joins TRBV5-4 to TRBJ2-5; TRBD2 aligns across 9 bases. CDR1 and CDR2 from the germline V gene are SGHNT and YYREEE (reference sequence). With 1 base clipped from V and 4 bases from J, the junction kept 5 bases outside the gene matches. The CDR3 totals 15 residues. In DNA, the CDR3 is TGTGCCAGCAGCTTGAATAGCGGGGGTGGAGAGACCCAGTACTTC. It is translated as CASSLNSGGGETQYF.

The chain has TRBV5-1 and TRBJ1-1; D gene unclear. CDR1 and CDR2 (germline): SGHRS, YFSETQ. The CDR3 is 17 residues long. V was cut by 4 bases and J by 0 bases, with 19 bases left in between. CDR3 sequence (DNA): TGCGCCAGCAGCCCTGACCCGGACGGATTCATGAACACTGAAGCTTTCTTT. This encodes CASSPDPDGFMNTEAFF.

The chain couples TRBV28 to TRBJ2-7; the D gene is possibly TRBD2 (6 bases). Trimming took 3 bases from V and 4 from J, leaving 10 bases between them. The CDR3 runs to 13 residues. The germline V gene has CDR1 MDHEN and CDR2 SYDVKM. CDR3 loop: CASSFPGRYEQYF. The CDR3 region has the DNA TGTGCCAGCAGTTTCCCAGGGAGGTACGAGCAGTACTTC.

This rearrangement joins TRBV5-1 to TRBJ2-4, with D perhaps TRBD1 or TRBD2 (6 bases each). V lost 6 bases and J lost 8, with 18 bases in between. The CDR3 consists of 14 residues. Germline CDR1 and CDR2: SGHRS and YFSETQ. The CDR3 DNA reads TGCGCCAGCATGGGGGGCGCGGTAGGAGACATTCAGTACTTC. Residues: CASMGGAVGDIQYF.

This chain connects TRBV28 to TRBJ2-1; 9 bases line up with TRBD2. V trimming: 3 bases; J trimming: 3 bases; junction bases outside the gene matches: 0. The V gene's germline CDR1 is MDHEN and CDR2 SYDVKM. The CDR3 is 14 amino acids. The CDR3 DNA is TGTGCCAGCAGTTTTAGCGGGGGCTACAATGAGCAGTTCTTC. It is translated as CASSFSGGYNEQFF.

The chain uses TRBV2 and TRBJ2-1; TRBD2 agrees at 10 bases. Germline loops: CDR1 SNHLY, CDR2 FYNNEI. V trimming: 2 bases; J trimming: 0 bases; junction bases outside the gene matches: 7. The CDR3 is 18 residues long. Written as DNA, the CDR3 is TGTGCCAGCAGTGAATTATCGGGACTAGCGCTCTCCTACAATGAGCAGTTCTTC. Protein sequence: CASSELSGLALSYNEQFF.

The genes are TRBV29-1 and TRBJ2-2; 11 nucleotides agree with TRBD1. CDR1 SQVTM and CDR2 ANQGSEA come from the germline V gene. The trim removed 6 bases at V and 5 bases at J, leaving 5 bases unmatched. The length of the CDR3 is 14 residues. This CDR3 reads CSVRTGGITGELFF. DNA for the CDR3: TGCAGCGTCCGGACAGGGGGCATTACCGGGGAGCTGTTTTTT.

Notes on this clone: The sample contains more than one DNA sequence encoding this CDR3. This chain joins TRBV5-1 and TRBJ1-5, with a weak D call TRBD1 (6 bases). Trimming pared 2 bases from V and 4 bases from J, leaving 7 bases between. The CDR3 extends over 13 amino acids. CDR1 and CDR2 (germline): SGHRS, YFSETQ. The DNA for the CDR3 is TGCGCCAGCAGCTTACAGGGTAATCAGCCCCAGCATTTT. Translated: CASSLQGNQPQHF. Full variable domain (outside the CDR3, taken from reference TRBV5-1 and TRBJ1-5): KAGVTQTPRYLIKTRGQQVTLSCSPISGHRSVSWYQQTPGQGLQFLFEYFSETQRNKGNFPGRFSGRQFSNSRSEMNVSTLELGDSALYLCASSLQGNQPQHFGDGTRLSIL.

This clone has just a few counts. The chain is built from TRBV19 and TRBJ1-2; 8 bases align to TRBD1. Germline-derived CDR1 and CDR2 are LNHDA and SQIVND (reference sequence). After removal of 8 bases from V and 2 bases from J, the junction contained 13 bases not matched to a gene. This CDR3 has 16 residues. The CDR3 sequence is CASAKPYRGRNYGYTF. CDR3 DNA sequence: TGTGCCAGTGCTAAACCGTACAGGGGGAGGAACTATGGCTACACCTTC.

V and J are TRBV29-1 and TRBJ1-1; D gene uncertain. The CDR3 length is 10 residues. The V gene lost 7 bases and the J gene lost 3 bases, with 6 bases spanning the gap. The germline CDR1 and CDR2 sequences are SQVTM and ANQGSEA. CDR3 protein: CSGEHTEAFF. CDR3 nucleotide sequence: TGCAGCGGGGAGCACACTGAAGCTTTCTTT.

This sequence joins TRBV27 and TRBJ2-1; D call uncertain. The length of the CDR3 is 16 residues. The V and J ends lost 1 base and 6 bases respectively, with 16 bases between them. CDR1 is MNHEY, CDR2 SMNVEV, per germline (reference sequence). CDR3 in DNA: TGTGCCAGCAGTTTATTTAAGCTGCCGGCCCTCAATGAGCAGTTCTTC. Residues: CASSLFKLPALNEQFF.